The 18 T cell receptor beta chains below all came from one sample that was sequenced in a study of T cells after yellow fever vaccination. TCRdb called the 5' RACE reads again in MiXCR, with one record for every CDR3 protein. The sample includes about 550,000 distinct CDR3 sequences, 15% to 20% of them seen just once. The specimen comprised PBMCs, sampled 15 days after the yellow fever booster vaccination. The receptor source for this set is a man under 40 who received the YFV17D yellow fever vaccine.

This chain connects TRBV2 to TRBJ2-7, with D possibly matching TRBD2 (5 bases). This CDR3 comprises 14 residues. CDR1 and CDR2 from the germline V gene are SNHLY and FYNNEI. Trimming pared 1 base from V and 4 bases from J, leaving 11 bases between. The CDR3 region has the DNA TGTGCCAGCAGTGAAGTGGCCGGACTTTACGAGCAGTACTTC. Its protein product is CASSEVAGLYEQYF.

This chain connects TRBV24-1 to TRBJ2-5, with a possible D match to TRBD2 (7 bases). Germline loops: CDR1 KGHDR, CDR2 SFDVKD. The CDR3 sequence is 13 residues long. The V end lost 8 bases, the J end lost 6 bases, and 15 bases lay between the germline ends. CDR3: CATNGGPGKTQYF. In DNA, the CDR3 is TGTGCCACCAACGGGGGGCCAGGAAAGACCCAGTACTTC.

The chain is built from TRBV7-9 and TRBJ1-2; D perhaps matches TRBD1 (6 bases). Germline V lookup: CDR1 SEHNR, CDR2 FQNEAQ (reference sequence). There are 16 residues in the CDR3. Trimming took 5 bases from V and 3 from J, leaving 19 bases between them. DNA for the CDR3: TGTGCCAGCAGCCCGAATCCTGGGACAATCGACTATGGCTACACCTTC. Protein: CASSPNPGTIDYGYTF.

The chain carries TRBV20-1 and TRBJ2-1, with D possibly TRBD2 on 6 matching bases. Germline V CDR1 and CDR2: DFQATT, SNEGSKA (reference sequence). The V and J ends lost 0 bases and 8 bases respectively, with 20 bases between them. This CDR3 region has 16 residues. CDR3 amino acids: CSARDPVGSRMYEQFF. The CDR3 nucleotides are TGCAGTGCTAGAGATCCCGTCGGGAGCCGCATGTATGAGCAGTTCTTC.

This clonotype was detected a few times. Written as DNA, the CDR3 is TGTGCCAGCACCCTTGCGGGGAGCTCCTACAATGAGCAGTTCTTC. This gives the protein CASTLAGSSYNEQFF. The chain couples TRBV7-9 to TRBJ2-1; weak D call: TRBD2 (6 bases). The germline V and J ends were trimmed by 7 bases and 0 bases, with 13 bases remaining between them. Germline assignment: CDR1 SEHNR and CDR2 FQNEAQ (reference sequence). This CDR3 is built from 15 residues.

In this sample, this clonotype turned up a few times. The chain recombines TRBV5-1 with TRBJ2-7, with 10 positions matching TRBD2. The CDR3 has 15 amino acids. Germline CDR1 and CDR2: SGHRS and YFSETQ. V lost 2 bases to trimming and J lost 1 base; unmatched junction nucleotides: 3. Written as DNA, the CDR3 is TGCGCCAGCAGCTTTCAGGGACTAGCGTCCTACGAGCAGTACTTC. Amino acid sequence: CASSFQGLASYEQYF.

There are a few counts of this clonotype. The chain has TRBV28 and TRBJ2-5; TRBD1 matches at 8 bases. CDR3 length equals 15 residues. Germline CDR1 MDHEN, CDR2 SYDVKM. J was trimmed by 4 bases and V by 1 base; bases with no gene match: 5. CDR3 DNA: TGTGCCAGCAGTTTATTAGGACAGGGATCAGAGACCCAGTACTTC. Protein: CASSLLGQGSETQYF.

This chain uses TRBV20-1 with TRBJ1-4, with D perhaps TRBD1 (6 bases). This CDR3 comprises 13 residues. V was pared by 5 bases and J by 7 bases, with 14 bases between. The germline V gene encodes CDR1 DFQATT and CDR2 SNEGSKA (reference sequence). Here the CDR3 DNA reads TGCAGTGCTTTGGACAGTCTAGGTGAAAAACTGTTTTTT. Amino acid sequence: CSALDSLGEKLFF.

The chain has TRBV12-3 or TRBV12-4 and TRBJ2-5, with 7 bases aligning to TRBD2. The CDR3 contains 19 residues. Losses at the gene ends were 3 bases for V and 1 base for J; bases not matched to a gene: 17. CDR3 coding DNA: TGTGCCAGCAGTTTCGGGCGGGAGATACCCTTTTCTTCCCAAGAGACCCAGTACTTC. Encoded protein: CASSFGREIPFSSQETQYF.

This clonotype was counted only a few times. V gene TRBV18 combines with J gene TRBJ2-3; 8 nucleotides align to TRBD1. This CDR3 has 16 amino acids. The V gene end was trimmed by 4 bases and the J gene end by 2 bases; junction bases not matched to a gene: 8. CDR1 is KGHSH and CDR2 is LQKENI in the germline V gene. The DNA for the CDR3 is TGTGCCAGCTCACTCAACTCGGACAGGGACACAGATACGCAGTATTTT. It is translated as CASSLNSDRDTDTQYF. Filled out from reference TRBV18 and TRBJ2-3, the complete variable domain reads NAGVMQNPRHLVRRRGQEARLRCSPMKGHSHVYWYRQLPEEGLKFMVYLQKENIIDESGMPKERFSAEFPKEGPSILRIQQVVRGDSAAYFCASSLNSDRDTDTQYFGPGTRLTVL.

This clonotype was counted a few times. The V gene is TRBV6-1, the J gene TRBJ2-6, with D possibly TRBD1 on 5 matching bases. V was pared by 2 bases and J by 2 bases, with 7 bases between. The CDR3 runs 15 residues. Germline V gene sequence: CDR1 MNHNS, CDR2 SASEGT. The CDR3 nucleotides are TGTGCCAGCAGTGAAATCAGGGCTGGGGCCAACGTCCTGACTTTC. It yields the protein CASSEIRAGANVLTF.

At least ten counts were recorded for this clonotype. In DNA form, the CDR3 reads TGCGCCAGCAGCTTGGGTAGCGGGATTCGCGATGAGCAGTTCTTC. Translating gives CASSLGSGIRDEQFF. The J gene is TRBJ2-1, the V gene TRBV5-1, with TRBD2 matching over 8 bases. This CDR3 contains 15 residues. Germline assignment: CDR1 SGHRS and CDR2 YFSETQ. After removal of 0 bases from V and 8 bases from J, the junction contained 7 bases not matched to a gene.

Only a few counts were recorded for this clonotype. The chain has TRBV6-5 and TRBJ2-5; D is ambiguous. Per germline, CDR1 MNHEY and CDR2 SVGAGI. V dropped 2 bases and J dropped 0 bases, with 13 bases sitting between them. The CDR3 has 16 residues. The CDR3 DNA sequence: TGTGCCAGCAGTTACCTGACTTATACCGACCAAGAGACCCAGTACTTC. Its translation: CASSYLTYTDQETQYF.

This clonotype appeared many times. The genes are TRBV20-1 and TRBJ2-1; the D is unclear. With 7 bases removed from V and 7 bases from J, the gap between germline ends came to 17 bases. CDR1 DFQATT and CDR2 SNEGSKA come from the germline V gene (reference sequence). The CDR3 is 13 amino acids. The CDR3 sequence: CSVIAPGSNEQFF. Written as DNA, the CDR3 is TGCAGTGTTATAGCTCCAGGTTCAAATGAGCAGTTCTTC.

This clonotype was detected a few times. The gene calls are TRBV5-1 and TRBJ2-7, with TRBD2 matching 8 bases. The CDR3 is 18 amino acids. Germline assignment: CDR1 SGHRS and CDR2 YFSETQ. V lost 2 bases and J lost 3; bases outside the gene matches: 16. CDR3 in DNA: TGCGCCAGCAGCTTTCGGGGATCCATAGCGGGACGGGTCTACGAGCAGTACTTC. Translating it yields CASSFRGSIAGRVYEQYF.

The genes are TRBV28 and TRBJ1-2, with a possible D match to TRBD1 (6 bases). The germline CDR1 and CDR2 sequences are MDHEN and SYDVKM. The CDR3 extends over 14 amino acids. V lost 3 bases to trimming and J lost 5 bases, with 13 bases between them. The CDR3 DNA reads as TGTGCCAGCAGTTTCGGGGGCCCAGGTTATGGCTACACCTTC. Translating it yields CASSFGGPGYGYTF.

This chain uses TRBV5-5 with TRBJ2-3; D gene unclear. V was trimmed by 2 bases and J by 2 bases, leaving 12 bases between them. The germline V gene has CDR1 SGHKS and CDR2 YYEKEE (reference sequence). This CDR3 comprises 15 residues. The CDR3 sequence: CASSLFDSVTDTQYF. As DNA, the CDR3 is TGTGCCAGCAGCTTATTCGACTCGGTCACAGATACGCAGTATTTT. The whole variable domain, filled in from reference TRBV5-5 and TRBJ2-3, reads DAGVTQSPTHLIKTRGQQVTLRCSPISGHKSVSWYQQVLGQGPQFIFQYYEKEERGRGNFPDRFSARQFPNYSSELNVNALLLGDSALYLCASSLFDSVTDTQYFGPGTRLTVL.

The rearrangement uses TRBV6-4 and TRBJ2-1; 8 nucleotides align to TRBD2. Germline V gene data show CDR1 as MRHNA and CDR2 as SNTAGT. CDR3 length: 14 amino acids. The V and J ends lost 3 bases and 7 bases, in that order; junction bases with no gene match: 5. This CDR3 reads CASSEAGVGNEQFF. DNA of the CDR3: TGTGCCAGCAGTGAAGCGGGAGTGGGGAATGAGCAGTTCTTC.